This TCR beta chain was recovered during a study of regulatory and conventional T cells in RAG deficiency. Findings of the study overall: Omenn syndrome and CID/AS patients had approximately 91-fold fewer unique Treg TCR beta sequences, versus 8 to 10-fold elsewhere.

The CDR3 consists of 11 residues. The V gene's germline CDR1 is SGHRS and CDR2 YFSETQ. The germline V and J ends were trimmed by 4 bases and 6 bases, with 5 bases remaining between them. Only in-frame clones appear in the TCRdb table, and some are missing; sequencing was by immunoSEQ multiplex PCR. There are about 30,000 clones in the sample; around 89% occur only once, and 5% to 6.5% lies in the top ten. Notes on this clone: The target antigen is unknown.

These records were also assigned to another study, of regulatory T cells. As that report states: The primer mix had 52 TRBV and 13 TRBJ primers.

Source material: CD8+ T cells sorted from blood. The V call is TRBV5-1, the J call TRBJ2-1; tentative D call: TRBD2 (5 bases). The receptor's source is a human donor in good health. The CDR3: CASSEGNEQFF. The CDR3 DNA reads TGCGCCAGCAGCGAGGGCAATGAGCAGTTCTTC.